This T cell receptor (beta chain) was sequenced for a study of blood T cell repertoires in COVID-19. Recruitment covered about 25 US areas and drew participants whose ages spanned 18 to 89 years. Some clones are missing from TCRdb's copy, which holds only in-frame ones; the method was immunoSEQ multiplex PCR. The top ten hold roughly 1.1% of the sample, which has 250,000 to 300,000 clones, about nine tenths seen once. V was trimmed by 2 bases and J by 3 bases, leaving 20 bases between them. Germline V gene data show CDR1 as SGHAT and CDR2 as FQNNGV. This CDR3 has 17 residues. Sequenced: PBMCs or T cells enriched from blood (not recorded which). The TCR comes from a woman aged 25 to 39 who had recovered from COVID-19. V and J are TRBV11-2 and TRBJ2-7; the D gene is possibly TRBD1 (6 bases). The CDR3 DNA reads TGTGCCAGCAGCTTAACCGGGACCGGGACACCAGGCTACGAGCAGTACTTC. Its translation: CASSLTGTGTPGYEQYF.